The T cell receptor (beta chain) under discussion was sequenced for a study of cytomegalovirus exposure and HLA in healthy donors. For the study at large: The roughly 130 validation repertoires were reported in a later analysis to have been generated on the same platform as the roughly 720 first-cohort repertoires.

Sequenced by immunoSEQ multiplex PCR; TCRdb stores in-frame clones only, minus some. This table has about 150,000 clones, roughly 90% appearing once. The study's findings and limits: One later analysis, an examination of the roughly 130 validation repertoires, found that first-cohort TCR clusters tended to co-occur in them. The investigators catalogued some 160 TCR beta chains as cytomegalovirus-associated.

The V end was cut by 3 bases, the J end by 2 bases, with 13 bases between. The germline V gene has CDR1 MNHEY and CDR2 SMNVEV (reference sequence). The CDR3 loop spans 15 amino acids. The donors were members of the validation cohort, which comprised about 120 subjects and was separate from the first cohort of roughly 700 subjects. A note on this clone: Its antigen remains unknown.

The origin of this receptor is a man younger than 35 in good health and CMV-seropositive. This chain connects TRBV27 to TRBJ1-1; possible D gene TRBD1, 6 bases. The specimen was PBMCs. The CDR3 region has the DNA TGTGCCAGCAGTTTTACCAGGGGCGCAAACACTGAAGCTTTCTTT. It specifies CASSFTRGANTEAFF.